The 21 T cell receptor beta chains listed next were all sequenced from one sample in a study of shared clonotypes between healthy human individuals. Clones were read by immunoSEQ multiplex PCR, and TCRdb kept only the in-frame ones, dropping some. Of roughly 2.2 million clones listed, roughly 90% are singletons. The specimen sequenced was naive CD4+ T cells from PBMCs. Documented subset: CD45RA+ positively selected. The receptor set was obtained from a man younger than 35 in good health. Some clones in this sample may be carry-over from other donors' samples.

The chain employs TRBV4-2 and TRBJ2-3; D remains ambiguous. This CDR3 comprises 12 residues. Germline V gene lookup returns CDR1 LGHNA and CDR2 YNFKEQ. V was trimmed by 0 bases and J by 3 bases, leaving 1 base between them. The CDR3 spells CASSQETDTQYF. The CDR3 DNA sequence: TGTGCCAGCAGCCAAGAGACAGATACGCAGTATTTT.

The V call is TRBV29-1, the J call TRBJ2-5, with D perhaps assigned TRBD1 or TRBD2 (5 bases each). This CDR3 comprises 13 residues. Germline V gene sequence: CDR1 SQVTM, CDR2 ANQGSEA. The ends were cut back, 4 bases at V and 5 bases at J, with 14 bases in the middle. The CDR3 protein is CSVVGGAGETQYF. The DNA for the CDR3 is TGCAGCGTTGTTGGGGGTGCTGGGGAGACCCAGTACTTC.

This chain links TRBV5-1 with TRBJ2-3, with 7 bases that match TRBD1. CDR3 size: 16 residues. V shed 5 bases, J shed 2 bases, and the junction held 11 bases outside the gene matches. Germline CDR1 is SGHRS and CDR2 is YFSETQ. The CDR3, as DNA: TGCGCCAGCAGGAGGGGGCAGGCCCTTAACACAGATACGCAGTATTTT. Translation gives CASRRGQALNTDTQYF.

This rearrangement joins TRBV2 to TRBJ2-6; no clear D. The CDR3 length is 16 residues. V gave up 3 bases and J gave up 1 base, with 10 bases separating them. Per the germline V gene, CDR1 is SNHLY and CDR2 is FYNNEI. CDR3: CASSEGPASGANVLTF. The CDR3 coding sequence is TGTGCCAGCAGTGAGGGTCCGGCATCTGGGGCCAACGTCCTGACTTTC.

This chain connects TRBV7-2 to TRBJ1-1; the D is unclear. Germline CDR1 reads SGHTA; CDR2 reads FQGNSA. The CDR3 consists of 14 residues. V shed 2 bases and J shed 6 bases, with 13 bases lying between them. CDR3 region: CASSLMDGYSEAFF. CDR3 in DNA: TGTGCCAGCAGCTTAATGGACGGCTATTCTGAAGCTTTCTTT.

This CDR3 is CATSRDLEGGLFGSDTQYF. The CDR3 DNA follows: TGTGCCACCAGCAGAGATTTAGAGGGAGGGTTATTTGGCTCAGATACGCAGTATTTT. V is TRBV15 and J is TRBJ2-3; TRBD2 matches at 7 bases. From germline, CDR1 is LNHNV and CDR2 YYDKDF (reference sequence). The CDR3 is 19 residues long. J gave up 4 bases and V 0 bases, and 16 bases lay outside the gene matches.

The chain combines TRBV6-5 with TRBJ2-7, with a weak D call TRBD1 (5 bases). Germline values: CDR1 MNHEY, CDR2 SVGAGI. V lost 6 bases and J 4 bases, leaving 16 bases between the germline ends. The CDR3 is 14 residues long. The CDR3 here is CASSPFRVGYEQYF. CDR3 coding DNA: TGTGCCAGCAGCCCATTCAGGGTAGGTTACGAGCAGTACTTC.

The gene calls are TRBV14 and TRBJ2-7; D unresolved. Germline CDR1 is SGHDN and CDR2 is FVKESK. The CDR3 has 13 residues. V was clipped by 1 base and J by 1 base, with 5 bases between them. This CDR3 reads CASSQVQSYEQYF. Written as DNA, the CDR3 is TGTGCCAGCAGCCAAGTACAGTCCTACGAGCAGTACTTC.

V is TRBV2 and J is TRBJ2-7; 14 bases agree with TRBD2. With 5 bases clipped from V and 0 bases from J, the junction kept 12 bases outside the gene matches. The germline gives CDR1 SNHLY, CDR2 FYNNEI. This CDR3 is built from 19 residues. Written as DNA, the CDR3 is TGTGCCAGCAGTACCACGGGACTAGCGGGAGAACACGACTCCTACGAGCAGTACTTC. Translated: CASSTTGLAGEHDSYEQYF. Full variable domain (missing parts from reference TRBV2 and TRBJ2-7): EPEVTQTPSHQVTQMGQEVILRCVPISNHLYFYWYRQILGQKVEFLVSFYNNEISEKSEIFDDQFSVERPDGSNFTLKIRSTKLEDSAMYFCASSTTGLAGEHDSYEQYFGPGTRLTVT.

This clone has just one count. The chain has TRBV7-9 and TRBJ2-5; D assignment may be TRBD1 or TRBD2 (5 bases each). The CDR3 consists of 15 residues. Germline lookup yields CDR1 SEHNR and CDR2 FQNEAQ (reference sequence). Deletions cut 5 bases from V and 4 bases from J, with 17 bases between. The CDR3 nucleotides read TGTGCCAGCAGCGTGCAAGAGGGGCGCAGAGAGACCCAGTACTTC. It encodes CASSVQEGRRETQYF.

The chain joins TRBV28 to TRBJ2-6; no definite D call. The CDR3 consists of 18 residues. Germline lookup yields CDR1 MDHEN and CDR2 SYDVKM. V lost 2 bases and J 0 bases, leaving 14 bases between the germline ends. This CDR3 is CASSLVPFSSSGANVLTF. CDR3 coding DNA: TGTGCCAGCAGTTTAGTCCCCTTCTCCAGCTCTGGGGCCAACGTCCTGACTTTC.

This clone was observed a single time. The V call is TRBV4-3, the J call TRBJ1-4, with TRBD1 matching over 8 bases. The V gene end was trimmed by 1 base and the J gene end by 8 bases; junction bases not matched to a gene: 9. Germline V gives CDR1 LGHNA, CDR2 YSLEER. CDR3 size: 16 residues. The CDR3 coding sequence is TGCGCCAGCAGCCAAGTTCGCTCAGGGGGCAGGGAAAAACTGTTTTTT. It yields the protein CASSQVRSGGREKLFF.

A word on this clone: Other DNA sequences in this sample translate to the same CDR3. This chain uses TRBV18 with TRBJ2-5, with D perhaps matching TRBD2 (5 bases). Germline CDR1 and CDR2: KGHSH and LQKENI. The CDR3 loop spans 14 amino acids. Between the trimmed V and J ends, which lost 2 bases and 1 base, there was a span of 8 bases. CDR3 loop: CASSPSGTQETQYF. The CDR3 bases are TGTGCCAGCTCACCATCGGGAACCCAAGAGACCCAGTACTTC.

The CDR3 DNA reads as TGTGCCAGCTCACCTCGGACAGGAGCTAACTATGGCTACACCTTC. Protein product: CASSPRTGANYGYTF. The chain uses TRBV18 and TRBJ1-2; 7 bases align to TRBD1. V was clipped by 3 bases and J by 0 bases; unmatched bases: 4. Germline CDR1 is KGHSH and CDR2 is LQKENI. The CDR3 sequence is 15 residues long. Full variable domain (outside the CDR3, taken from reference TRBV18 and TRBJ1-2): NAGVMQNPRHLVRRRGQEARLRCSPMKGHSHVYWYRQLPEEGLKFMVYLQKENIIDESGMPKERFSAEFPKEGPSILRIQQVVRGDSAAYFCASSPRTGANYGYTFGSGTRLTVV.

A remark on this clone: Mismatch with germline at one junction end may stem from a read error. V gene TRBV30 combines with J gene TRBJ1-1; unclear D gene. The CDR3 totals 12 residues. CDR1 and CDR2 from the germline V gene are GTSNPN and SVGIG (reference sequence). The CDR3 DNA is TGTGCCTGGAGTAACAGCCGTGAGAATGGGCTCTTT. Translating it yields CAWSNSRENGLF.

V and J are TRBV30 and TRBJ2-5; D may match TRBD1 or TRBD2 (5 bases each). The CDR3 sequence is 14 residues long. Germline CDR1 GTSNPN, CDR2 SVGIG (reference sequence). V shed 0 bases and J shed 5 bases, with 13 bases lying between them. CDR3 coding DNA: TGTGCCTGGAGTGTCTCCTGGGGACGGGAGACCCAGTACTTC. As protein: CAWSVSWGRETQYF. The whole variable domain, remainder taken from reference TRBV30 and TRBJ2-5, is SQTIHQWPATLVQPVGSPLSLECTVEGTSNPNLYWYRQAAGRGLQLLFYSVGIGQISSEVPQNLSASRPQDRQFILSSKKLLLSDSGFYLCAWSVSWGRETQYFGPGTRLLVL.

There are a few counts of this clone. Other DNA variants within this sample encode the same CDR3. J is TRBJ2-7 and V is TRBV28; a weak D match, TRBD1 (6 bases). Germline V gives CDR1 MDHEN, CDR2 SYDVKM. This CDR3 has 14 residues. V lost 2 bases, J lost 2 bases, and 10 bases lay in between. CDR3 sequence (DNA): TGTGCCAGCAGTTTACCTTCAGGGGCCTACGAGCAGTACTTC. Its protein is CASSLPSGAYEQYF.

The CDR3 bases are TGTGCCAGCAGCCATCCCGGTAGACAGGACACTGAAGCTTTCTTT. Translating it yields CASSHPGRQDTEAFF. This sequence joins TRBV5-6 and TRBJ1-1; tentatively, D is TRBD1 (6 bases). V shed 4 bases and J shed 3 bases, with 16 bases lying between them. The CDR3 covers 15 residues. CDR1 is SGHDT, CDR2 YYEEEE, per germline.

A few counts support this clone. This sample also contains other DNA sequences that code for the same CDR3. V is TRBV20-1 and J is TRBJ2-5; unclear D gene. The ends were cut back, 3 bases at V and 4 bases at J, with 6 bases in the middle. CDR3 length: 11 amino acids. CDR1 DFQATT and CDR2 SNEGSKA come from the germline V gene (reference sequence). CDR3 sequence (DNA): TGCAGTGCTAGTCCGGGAGAGACCCAGTACTTC. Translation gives CSASPGETQYF.

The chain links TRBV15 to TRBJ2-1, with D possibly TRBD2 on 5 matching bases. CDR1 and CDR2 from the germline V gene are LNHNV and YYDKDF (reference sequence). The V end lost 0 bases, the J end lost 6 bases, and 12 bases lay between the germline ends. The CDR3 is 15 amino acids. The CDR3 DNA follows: TGTGCCACCAGCAGAGATGGTAGGACTGTCAATGAGCAGTTCTTC. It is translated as CATSRDGRTVNEQFF.

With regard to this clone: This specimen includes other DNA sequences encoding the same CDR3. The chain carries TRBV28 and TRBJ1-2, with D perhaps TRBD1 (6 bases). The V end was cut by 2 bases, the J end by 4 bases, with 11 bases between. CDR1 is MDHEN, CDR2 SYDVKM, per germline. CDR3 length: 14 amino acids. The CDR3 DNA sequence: TGTGCCAGCAGTTTAGGGGGGCTCGGCTATGGCTACACCTTC. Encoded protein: CASSLGGLGYGYTF.